A single sample gave rise to the 30 T cell receptor beta chains below, sequenced in a study of blood T cell repertoires in COVID-19. The method was immunoSEQ multiplex PCR; TCRdb's version includes in-frame clones alone and lacks a portion of them. This sample has about 250,000 clones, with approximately 83% found just once. Sequencing input: peripheral blood. The receptors derive from a man older than 75 with acute or convalescent COVID-19.

The gene calls are TRBV2 and TRBJ1-2, with 8 bases that match TRBD1. J was trimmed by 7 bases and V by 7 bases; bases with no gene match: 8. The germline gives CDR1 SNHLY, CDR2 FYNNEI. This CDR3 region has 13 residues. Here the CDR3 DNA reads TGTGCCAGCATCCAGGACAGGGCGGGTGGCTACACCTTC. It is translated as CASIQDRAGGYTF.

The chain couples TRBV2 to TRBJ1-4, with D uncertain. This CDR3 region has 13 residues. Germline V gene lookup returns CDR1 SNHLY and CDR2 FYNNEI. V was pared by 9 bases and J by 4 bases, with 12 bases between. The CDR3 DNA sequence: TGTGCCAGTAAAGCGATTTTTAATGAAAAACTGTTTTTT. It is translated as CASKAIFNEKLFF.

This chain connects TRBV7-2 to TRBJ2-4; D is perhaps TRBD1 (5 bases). Germline CDR1 SGHTA, CDR2 FQGNSA. V lost 5 bases and J lost 5, with 16 bases in between. This CDR3 has 15 residues. The CDR3 sequence: CASSPRAGFQNIQYF. For the CDR3, the DNA is TGTGCCAGCAGCCCCAGGGCAGGGTTCCAAAACATTCAGTACTTC. Looking up the rest from reference TRBV7-2 and TRBJ2-4 gives the full variable domain: GAGVSQSPSNKVTEKGKDVELRCDPISGHTALYWYRQSLGQGLEFLIYFQGNSAPDKSGLPSDRFSAERTGGSVSTLTIQRTQQEDSAVYLCASSPRAGFQNIQYFGAGTRLSVL.

V and J are TRBV5-5 and TRBJ1-4, with D perhaps TRBD1 (5 bases). The CDR3 loop spans 14 amino acids. Trimming removed 2 bases at V and 6 bases at J, with 11 bases between. Per germline, CDR1 SGHKS and CDR2 YYEKEE (reference sequence). The CDR3 DNA sequence: TGTGCCAGCAGCTTTATGGGGGGGTATGAAAAACTGTTTTTT. This codes for CASSFMGGYEKLFF.

The rearrangement links TRBV24-1 to TRBJ2-5; D may be TRBD1 (6 bases). The V gene lost 0 bases and the J gene lost 2 bases, with 9 bases spanning the gap. The CDR3 is 15 residues long. Germline lookup yields CDR1 KGHDR and CDR2 SFDVKD. CDR3 DNA: TGTGCCACCAGTGATTTGGGGGACAATCAAGAGACCCAGTACTTC. It yields the protein CATSDLGDNQETQYF.

This clone was seen once. CDR3 sequence: CASSSGRNRGAEAFF. The CDR3, as DNA: TGTGCCAGCAGCTCAGGAAGGAACAGGGGGGCGGAAGCTTTCTTT. The V call is TRBV7-9, the J call TRBJ1-1, with 8 bases identical to TRBD1. Germline trimming cut 4 bases from V and 8 bases from J; bases unmatched to any gene: 12. The CDR3 consists of 15 residues. Germline assignment: CDR1 SEHNR and CDR2 FQNEAQ (reference sequence). The full variable domain, its missing parts supplied by reference TRBV7-9 and TRBJ1-1, is DTGVSQNPRHKITKRGQNVTFRCDPISEHNRLYWYRQTLGQGPEFLTYFQNEAQLEKSRLLSDRFSAERPKGSFSTLEIQRTEQGDSAMYLCASSSGRNRGAEAFFGQGTRLTVV.

This chain joins TRBV6-5 and TRBJ2-7; a possible D gene is TRBD1 (6 bases). Trimming removed 5 bases at V and 7 bases at J, with 15 bases between. Germline loops: CDR1 MNHEY, CDR2 SVGAGI. The CDR3 sequence is 13 residues long. For the CDR3, the DNA is TGTGCCAGCAGTCAGGGGCGGCGGAGGGAGCAGTACTTC. This translates into CASSQGRRREQYF.

This chain joins TRBV3-1 (or the pseudogene TRBV3-2) and TRBJ1-5, with TRBD1 matching 7 bases. The V and J ends lost 0 bases and 5 bases, in that order; junction bases with no gene match: 4. There are 15 residues in the CDR3. Germline CDR1 reads LGHDT; CDR2 reads YNNKEL (reference sequence). In DNA, the CDR3 is TGTGCCAGCAGCCAAGAAGGCAGGGGGGATCAGCCCCAGCATTTT. Protein sequence: CASSQEGRGDQPQHF.

This chain uses TRBV19 with TRBJ2-5; 10 bases are a match to TRBD2. Germline CDR1 is LNHDA and CDR2 is SQIVND (reference sequence). After removal of 7 bases from V and 5 bases from J, the junction contained 16 bases not matched to a gene. The CDR3 is 17 residues long. CDR3 loop: CASIRMASGRWIETQYF. The CDR3 bases are TGTGCCAGTATTCGAATGGCTAGCGGGAGATGGATTGAGACCCAGTACTTC.

As DNA, the CDR3 is TGTGCCAGCAGCCCAAACTACAATCAGCCCCAGCATTTT. It translates to CASSPNYNQPQHF. V usage is TRBV12-3 or TRBV12-4 and J usage is TRBJ1-5; D uncertain. There are 13 residues in the CDR3. Trimming cost V 6 bases and J 3 bases, with 9 bases left between them.

The V and J genes are TRBV5-1 and TRBJ2-1, with TRBD2 identical over 10 bases. CDR1 SGHRS and CDR2 YFSETQ come from the germline V gene. Unmatched junction bases numbered 2, after V lost 4 bases and J lost 10 bases. CDR3 length equals 12 residues. The CDR3 loop is CASSLTSGEQFF. The CDR3, as DNA: TGCGCCAGCAGCCTGACTAGCGGGGAGCAGTTCTTC.

V is TRBV7-9 and J is TRBJ2-1, with 8 bases aligning to TRBD1. Germline values: CDR1 SEHNR, CDR2 FQNEAQ (reference sequence). The CDR3 totals 17 residues. V lost 7 bases and J lost 2; bases outside the gene matches: 13. The DNA of the CDR3 is TGTGCCAGCACCAGAATTGCCGGGACAGGACCCTACAATGAGCAGTTCTTC. Encoded protein: CASTRIAGTGPYNEQFF.

V gene TRBV3-1 (or the pseudogene TRBV3-2) combines with J gene TRBJ1-2; D may be TRBD1 (5 bases). The germline gives CDR1 LGHDT, CDR2 YNNKEL (reference sequence). The CDR3 length is 14 residues. The V end was cut by 4 bases, the J end by 0 bases, with 9 bases between. CDR3 amino acids: CASSPSTANYGYTF. In DNA form, the CDR3 reads TGTGCCAGCAGCCCGTCGACAGCTAACTATGGCTACACCTTC.

The chain carries TRBV9 and TRBJ1-4, with D possibly matching TRBD1 (5 bases). The CDR3 is made up of 17 amino acids. Trimming cost V 2 bases and J 3 bases, with 17 bases left between them. Per germline, CDR1 SGDLS and CDR2 YYNGEE. The CDR3 here is CASSVTASIRANEKLFF. CDR3 in DNA: TGTGCCAGCAGCGTGACAGCCTCAATACGGGCTAATGAAAAACTGTTTTTT.

This chain joins TRBV3-1 (or the pseudogene TRBV3-2) and TRBJ1-1, with a tentative D call TRBD1 (6 bases). Germline CDR1 is LGHDT and CDR2 is YNNKEL (reference sequence). Trimming removed 4 bases at V and 5 bases at J, with 23 bases between. The CDR3 is 17 amino acids. Here the CDR3 reads CASSLQGLGQKKTEAFF. CDR3 DNA: TGTGCCAGCAGCCTACAGGGTCTGGGTCAGAAGAAAACTGAAGCTTTCTTT.

The V call is TRBV5-1, the J call TRBJ1-1; D is ambiguous. The germline V gene has CDR1 SGHRS and CDR2 YFSETQ. This CDR3 region has 14 residues. Trimming left V 4 bases short and J 4 bases short, with 14 bases between. The CDR3 DNA follows: TGCGCCAGCAGCGCGGCCGGAAGCGGCACTGAAGCTTTCTTT. It yields the protein CASSAAGSGTEAFF.

This chain joins TRBV9 and TRBJ1-3; 7 bases are a match to TRBD1. Trimming removed 2 bases from V and 4 bases from J; junction bases left unmatched: 6. The germline CDR1 and CDR2 sequences are SGDLS and YYNGEE. This CDR3 has 15 amino acids. The CDR3 is CASSVNSGGGNTIYF. In DNA form, the CDR3 reads TGTGCCAGCAGCGTTAATTCAGGGGGGGGAAACACCATATATTTT.

The chain carries TRBV28 and TRBJ1-2; 8 bases match TRBD1. Germline V gene sequence: CDR1 MDHEN, CDR2 SYDVKM. With V trimmed by 7 bases and J by 8 bases, 6 bases remained unmatched. The CDR3 consists of 12 residues. The CDR3 loop is CASTDRVGGYTF. The DNA for the CDR3 is TGTGCCAGCACGGACAGGGTGGGCGGCTACACCTTC.

The chain recombines TRBV3-1 (or the pseudogene TRBV3-2) with TRBJ1-5; D is unresolved. Germline V gene sequence: CDR1 LGHDT, CDR2 YNNKEL (reference sequence). The CDR3 consists of 13 residues. V gave up 2 bases and J gave up 1 base, with 3 bases separating them. CDR3 amino acids: CASSQLSNQPQHF. CDR3 coding DNA: TGTGCCAGCAGCCAATTAAGCAATCAGCCCCAGCATTTT.

The chain employs TRBV19 and TRBJ1-5, with a possible D match to TRBD1 (5 bases). Germline V gene lookup returns CDR1 LNHDA and CDR2 SQIVND (reference sequence). V lost 7 bases and J 0 bases, leaving 10 bases between the germline ends. The CDR3 spans 14 residues. CDR3 sequence (DNA): TGTGCCAGTACCGGACACCTTAGCAATCAGCCCCAGCATTTT. This codes for CASTGHLSNQPQHF.

In the case of this clone: A read error may account for a junction end that differs from germline. The V call is TRBV18, the J call TRBJ2-4, with TRBD2 matching 9 bases. Per the germline V gene, CDR1 is KGHSH and CDR2 is LQKENI. The CDR3 totals 15 residues. The CDR3 sequence: CASSPPASGGPLRDF. CDR3 nucleotides: TGTGCCAGCTCACCACCGGCCAGCGGGGGGCCGCTTAGGGACTTC. Drawing the rest from reference TRBV18 and TRBJ2-4, the complete variable domain is NAGVMQNPRHLVRRRGQEARLRCSPMKGHSHVYWYRQLPEEGLKFMVYLQKENIIDESGMPKERFSAEFPKEGPSILRIQQVVRGDSAAYFCASSPPASGGPLRDFGAGTRLSVL.

The chain uses TRBV6-5 and TRBJ1-4, with 8 bases aligning to TRBD1. The V gene's germline CDR1 is MNHEY and CDR2 SVGAGI. This CDR3 is 15 amino acids long. Trimming at V came to 6 bases and at J to 3 bases, leaving 6 bases not matched to a gene. The CDR3 reads CASRPPTGANEKLFF. The CDR3, as DNA: TGTGCCAGCAGGCCTCCGACAGGGGCTAATGAAAAACTGTTTTTT.

This clone occurred a few times. This chain connects TRBV5-1 to TRBJ1-2; D unclear. The germline V gene has CDR1 SGHRS and CDR2 YFSETQ. Between the trimmed V and J ends, which lost 0 bases and 4 bases, there was a span of 13 bases. This CDR3 region has 15 residues. CDR3 sequence: CASSLGHQSPYGYTF. The CDR3 nucleotides are TGCGCCAGCAGCTTGGGACACCAATCCCCCTATGGCTACACCTTC.

The chain carries TRBV9 and TRBJ2-2; D unresolved. This CDR3 has 14 amino acids. V was trimmed by 0 bases and J by 6 bases, leaving 9 bases between them. The germline gives CDR1 SGDLS, CDR2 YYNGEE. The CDR3 nucleotides are TGTGCCAGCAGCGTAGCGAGAACCGCCGGGGAGCTGTTTTTT. As protein: CASSVARTAGELFF.

This chain connects TRBV21-1 to TRBJ2-1; the D call in the table, TRBD2, was not verified against the DNA. TRBV21-1 is a pseudogene segment. The CDR3 spans 14 residues. The CDR3 DNA reads TGTGCCAGCGGTAGTCTTGACTCCTACAATGAGCAGTTCTTC. Amino acid sequence: CASGSLDSYNEQFF.

This clone was seen just once. The chain is built from TRBV28 and TRBJ1-4; maybe TRBD1 (5 bases). Germline V gene sequence: CDR1 MDHEN, CDR2 SYDVKM. V was shortened by 6 bases and J by 4 bases, with 12 bases between the two germline ends. This CDR3 is built from 14 residues. The CDR3 DNA is TGTGCCAGCAGGACGGGGGGAAGTAATGAAAAACTGTTTTTT. Translated: CASRTGGSNEKLFF.

The CDR3 bases are TGTGCCACCAGTGATAGGACAGGGGGGAATGAAAAACTGTTTTTT. Encoded protein: CATSDRTGGNEKLFF. The chain has TRBV24-1 and TRBJ1-4; 10 positions match TRBD1. This CDR3 region has 15 residues. Germline CDR1 reads KGHDR; CDR2 reads SFDVKD. The junction had 2 bases not matched to a gene; V was cut back by 3 bases and J by 5 bases.

This chain uses TRBV19 with TRBJ2-1; possibly TRBD1 for D (6 bases). The CDR3 extends over 19 amino acids. The V and J ends lost 5 bases and 0 bases respectively, with 23 bases between them. From germline, CDR1 is LNHDA and CDR2 SQIVND (reference sequence). In nucleotides, the CDR3 is TGTGCCAGTAGTTTCCTGGCCGTGGGGGCGGCGAGCTCCTACAATGAGCAGTTCTTC. Its translation is CASSFLAVGAASSYNEQFF.

This sequence joins TRBV5-4 and TRBJ1-5, with D unclear. The CDR3 extends over 14 amino acids. V dropped 2 bases and J dropped 0 bases, with 6 bases sitting between them. The germline V gene encodes CDR1 SGHNT and CDR2 YYREEE (reference sequence). The CDR3 spells CASSFRGSNQPQHF. The CDR3 bases are TGTGCCAGCAGCTTCCGAGGTAGCAATCAGCCCCAGCATTTT.

V is TRBV7-2 and J is TRBJ2-2; a weak D match, TRBD1 (5 bases). The CDR3 is 16 residues long. CDR1 is SGHTA, CDR2 FQGNSA, per germline. V lost 2 bases and J 1 base, leaving 11 bases between the germline ends. CDR3 residues: CASSLSGILNTGELFF. Here the CDR3 DNA reads TGTGCCAGCAGCTTATCAGGGATACTGAACACCGGGGAGCTGTTTTTT.